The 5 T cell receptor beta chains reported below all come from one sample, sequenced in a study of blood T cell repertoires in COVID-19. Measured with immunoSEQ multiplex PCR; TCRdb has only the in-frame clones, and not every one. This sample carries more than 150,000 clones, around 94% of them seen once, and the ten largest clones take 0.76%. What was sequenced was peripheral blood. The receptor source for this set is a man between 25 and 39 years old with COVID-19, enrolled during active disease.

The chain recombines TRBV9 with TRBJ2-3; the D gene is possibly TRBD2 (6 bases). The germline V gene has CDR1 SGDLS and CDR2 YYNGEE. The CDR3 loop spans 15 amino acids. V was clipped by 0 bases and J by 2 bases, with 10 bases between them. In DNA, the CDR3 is TGTGCCAGCAGCGTAGTGTCGGGGGTCACAGATACGCAGTATTTT. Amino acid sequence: CASSVVSGVTDTQYF. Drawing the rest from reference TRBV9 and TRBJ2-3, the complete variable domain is DSGVTQTPKHLITATGQRVTLRCSPRSGDLSVYWYQQSLDQGLQFLIQYYNGEERAKGNILERFSAQQFPDLHSELNLSSLELGDSALYFCASSVVSGVTDTQYFGPGTRLTVL.

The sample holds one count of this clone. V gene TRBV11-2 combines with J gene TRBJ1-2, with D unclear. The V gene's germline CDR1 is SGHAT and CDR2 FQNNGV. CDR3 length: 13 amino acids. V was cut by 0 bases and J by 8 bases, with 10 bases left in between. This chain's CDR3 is CASSLEPGGGYTF. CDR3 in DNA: TGTGCCAGCAGCTTAGAACCAGGCGGGGGCTACACCTTC.

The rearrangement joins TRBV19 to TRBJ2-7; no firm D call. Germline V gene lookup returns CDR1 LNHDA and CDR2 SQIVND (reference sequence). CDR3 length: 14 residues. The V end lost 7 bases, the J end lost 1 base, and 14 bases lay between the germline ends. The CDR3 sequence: CASKLEVSSYEQYF. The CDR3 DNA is TGTGCCAGTAAACTCGAAGTAAGTTCCTACGAGCAGTACTTC.

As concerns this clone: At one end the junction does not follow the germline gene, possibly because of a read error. The CDR3 DNA is TGTGCCAGCAGCCAAATGACAGGGGGCAAACAGCCCCAGCATTTT. It translates to CASSQMTGGKQPQHF. This sequence joins TRBV14 and TRBJ1-5; 10 positions agree with TRBD1. Germline CDR1 reads SGHDN; CDR2 reads FVKESK. CDR3 length: 15 residues.

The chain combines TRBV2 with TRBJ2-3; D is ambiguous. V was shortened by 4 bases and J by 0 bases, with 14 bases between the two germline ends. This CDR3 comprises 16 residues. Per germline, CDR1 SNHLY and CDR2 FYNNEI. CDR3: CASSASGQRSTDTQYF. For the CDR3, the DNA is TGTGCCAGCAGTGCATCTGGGCAAAGAAGCACAGATACGCAGTATTTT. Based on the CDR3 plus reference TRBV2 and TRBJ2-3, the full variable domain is EPEVTQTPSHQVTQMGQEVILRCVPISNHLYFYWYRQILGQKVEFLVSFYNNEISEKSEIFDDQFSVERPDGSNFTLKIRSTKLEDSAMYFCASSASGQRSTDTQYFGPGTRLTVL.